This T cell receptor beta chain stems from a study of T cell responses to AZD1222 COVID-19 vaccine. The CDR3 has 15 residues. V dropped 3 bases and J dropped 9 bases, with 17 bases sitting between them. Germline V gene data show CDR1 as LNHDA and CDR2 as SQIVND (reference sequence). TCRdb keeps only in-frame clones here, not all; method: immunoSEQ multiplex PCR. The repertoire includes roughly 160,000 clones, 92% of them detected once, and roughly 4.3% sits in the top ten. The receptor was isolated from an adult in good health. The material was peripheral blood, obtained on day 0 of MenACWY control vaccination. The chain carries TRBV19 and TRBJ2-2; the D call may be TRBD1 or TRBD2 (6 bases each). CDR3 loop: CASSIGGGPDRELFF. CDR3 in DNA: TGTGCCAGTAGTATCGGTGGGGGGCCGGACCGGGAGCTGTTTTTT.